Below, 20 T cell receptor beta chains from the same sample are listed, as sequenced in a study of beta chain features in type 1 diabetes. The whole isolated RNA underwent reverse transcription, so sequencing captured expressed TCRB transcripts. The data were produced by immunoSEQ multiplex PCR, yet TCRdb's version contains in-frame clones alone and is incomplete. The sample lists a few hundred thousand clones; 8% to 13% were seen once. The sequenced sample was naive CD4+ T cells from blood. These receptors were taken from a woman in her 30s in good health.

V gene TRBV5-1 combines with J gene TRBJ1-3; D possibly corresponds to TRBD1 (5 bases). The CDR3 sequence is 15 residues long. Germline-derived CDR1 and CDR2 are SGHRS and YFSETQ. The V end was cut by 2 bases, the J end by 4 bases, with 13 bases between. The CDR3 is CASSFDSPPGNTIYF. In nucleotides, the CDR3 is TGCGCCAGCAGCTTCGACAGTCCGCCAGGAAACACCATATATTTT.

The table lists this clone with a few counts. This chain uses TRBV7-9 with TRBJ2-5; D unresolved. Germline lookup yields CDR1 SEHNR and CDR2 FQNEAQ (reference sequence). This CDR3 region has 11 residues. The V and J ends lost 5 bases and 5 bases respectively, with 6 bases between them. CDR3 bases: TGTGCCAGCAGCAGCCTCGAGACCCAGTACTTC. This sequence encodes CASSSLETQYF.

This clone occurred a few times. J is TRBJ2-7 and V is TRBV6-1; a possible D gene is TRBD1 (5 bases). This CDR3 contains 12 residues. The germline CDR1 and CDR2 sequences are MNHNS and SASEGT. Between the trimmed V and J ends, which lost 6 bases and 9 bases, there was a span of 15 bases. The CDR3 bases are TGTGCCAGCAGGAACGAAGGGGTTGGGCAGTACTTC. Protein product: CASRNEGVGQYF.

There are a few counts of this clone. The rearrangement uses TRBV5-1 and TRBJ2-3, with a weak D call TRBD1 (6 bases). The CDR3 is made up of 13 amino acids. With 0 bases removed from V and 10 bases from J, the gap between germline ends came to 12 bases. CDR1 is SGHRS and CDR2 is YFSETQ in the germline V gene. CDR3 loop: CASSLAPGDPQYF. CDR3 bases: TGCGCCAGCAGCTTGGCCCCAGGGGATCCGCAGTATTTT.

This clone was detected a few times. The V and J genes are TRBV9 and TRBJ2-7, with D possibly TRBD2 on 6 matching bases. The V and J ends lost 0 bases and 0 bases respectively, with 13 bases between them. This CDR3 has 16 amino acids. Germline CDR1 is SGDLS and CDR2 is YYNGEE. CDR3 in DNA: TGTGCCAGCAGCGTAGGGGGAGGAGGGAGCTCCTACGAGCAGTACTTC. Its translation is CASSVGGGGSSYEQYF.

The V call is TRBV27, the J call TRBJ2-2; the D gene is possibly TRBD2 (6 bases). Trimming cost V 2 bases and J 6 bases, with 22 bases left between them. The CDR3 covers 18 residues. In germline, CDR1 is MNHEY, CDR2 SMNVEV (reference sequence). The CDR3 protein is CASSLPPPGAGRSGELFF. CDR3 in DNA: TGTGCCAGCAGTTTACCCCCACCCGGGGCAGGGAGGTCCGGGGAGCTGTTTTTT.

The chain has TRBV28 and TRBJ2-2; D may be TRBD2 (6 bases). The CDR3 extends over 16 amino acids. Trimming stripped 3 bases from V and 1 base from J, with 12 bases between. Germline V lookup: CDR1 MDHEN, CDR2 SYDVKM. CDR3 region: CASSFTFSGNTGELFF. The CDR3, as DNA: TGTGCCAGCAGTTTCACGTTTAGCGGGAACACCGGGGAGCTGTTTTTT.

In its sample, this clone was seen a few times. J is TRBJ2-1 and V is TRBV2; possible D gene TRBD1, 6 bases. Germline V gives CDR1 SNHLY, CDR2 FYNNEI. The length of the CDR3 is 13 residues. Deletions cut 3 bases from V and 4 bases from J, with 7 bases between. CDR3 region: CASSDRGYNEQFF. The CDR3 DNA sequence: TGTGCCAGCAGTGACAGGGGTTACAATGAGCAGTTCTTC. The complete variable domain, with remaining parts taken from reference TRBV2 and TRBJ2-1, reads EPEVTQTPSHQVTQMGQEVILRCVPISNHLYFYWYRQILGQKVEFLVSFYNNEISEKSEIFDDQFSVERPDGSNFTLKIRSTKLEDSAMYFCASSDRGYNEQFFGPGTRLTVL.

This clone was observed a handful of times. J is TRBJ2-1 and V is TRBV15; 7 bases map to TRBD1. There are 15 residues in the CDR3. Per the germline V gene, CDR1 is LNHNV and CDR2 is YYDKDF (reference sequence). The V and J ends lost 3 bases and 8 bases, in that order; junction bases with no gene match: 10. The CDR3 sequence is CATSRETGNSDEQFF. The CDR3 DNA reads as TGTGCCACCAGCAGGGAGACAGGGAATAGCGATGAGCAGTTCTTC.

There are a few counts of this clone. Other DNA sequences in the sample encode the same CDR3. The chain employs TRBV28 and TRBJ2-2; D is unclear. V was cut by 6 bases and J by 1 base, with 6 bases left in between. The CDR3 is made up of 13 amino acids. Germline V gene lookup returns CDR1 MDHEN and CDR2 SYDVKM. The CDR3 DNA sequence: TGTGCCAGCAGCCTCGGGAACACCGGGGAGCTGTTTTTT. Its translation: CASSLGNTGELFF.

This clone was observed a handful of times. The chain carries TRBV13 and TRBJ2-3; perhaps TRBD1 as D (6 bases). Trimming took off 0 bases at V and 0 bases at J, with 10 bases between the two ends. This CDR3 spans 16 amino acids. CDR1 is PRHDT, CDR2 FYEKMQ, per germline (reference sequence). CDR3 in amino acids: CASSLGSGVSTDTQYF. The DNA of the CDR3 is TGTGCCAGCAGCTTAGGTTCAGGGGTTAGCACAGATACGCAGTATTTT.

The chain couples TRBV11-1 to TRBJ2-7; 12 bases are a match to TRBD1. The germline V gene has CDR1 SGHAT and CDR2 FQDESV (reference sequence). CDR3 size: 16 residues. J gave up 5 bases and V 2 bases, and 7 bases lay outside the gene matches. The CDR3 spells CASSLHTGTGGDEQYF. The CDR3 nucleotides are TGTGCCAGCAGCTTACATACCGGGACAGGGGGCGACGAGCAGTACTTC. Supplemented by reference TRBV11-1 and TRBJ2-7, the full variable domain reads EAEVAQSPRYKITEKSQAVAFWCDPISGHATLYWYRQILGQGPELLVQFQDESVVDDSQLPKDRFSAERLKGVDSTLKIQPAELGDSAMYLCASSLHTGTGGDEQYFGPGTRLTVT.

V usage is TRBV30 and J usage is TRBJ2-1; 11 bases map to TRBD2. V shed 4 bases and J 9 bases; nucleotides not matched to a gene: 8. The CDR3 is made up of 14 amino acids. Germline CDR1 reads GTSNPN; CDR2 reads SVGIG (reference sequence). CDR3 sequence reads: CAWMTSGKPIEQFF. CDR3 DNA: TGTGCCTGGATGACTAGCGGGAAACCCATTGAGCAGTTCTTC.

J is TRBJ2-1 and V is TRBV7-6; D is perhaps TRBD2 (5 bases). The CDR3 consists of 14 residues. V was pared by 0 bases and J by 5 bases, with 8 bases between. Germline CDR1 and CDR2: SGHVS and FNYEAQ. DNA of the CDR3: TGTGCCAGCAGCTTAGCGGCAGCGGACAATGAGCAGTTCTTC. Protein product: CASSLAAADNEQFF.

The rearrangement joins TRBV5-1 to TRBJ2-1; D remains unclear. This CDR3 is built from 14 residues. V dropped 0 bases and J dropped 5 bases, with 9 bases sitting between them. From germline, CDR1 is SGHRS and CDR2 YFSETQ. The CDR3 bases are TGCGCCAGCAGCTTGGATTCCCAGAACAATGAGCAGTTCTTC. Translation: CASSLDSQNNEQFF. Full variable domain (missing parts from reference TRBV5-1 and TRBJ2-1): KAGVTQTPRYLIKTRGQQVTLSCSPISGHRSVSWYQQTPGQGLQFLFEYFSETQRNKGNFPGRFSGRQFSNSRSEMNVSTLELGDSALYLCASSLDSQNNEQFFGPGTRLTVL.

V usage is TRBV18 and J usage is TRBJ2-7, with a tentative D call TRBD2 (6 bases). Germline CDR1 KGHSH, CDR2 LQKENI. The CDR3 runs 15 residues. Trimming removed 6 bases at V and 1 base at J, with 16 bases between. As DNA, the CDR3 is TGTGCCAGCTCCCCCGGCGGCGGGATATCCTACGAGCAGTACTTC. Its translation is CASSPGGGISYEQYF. Looking up the rest from reference TRBV18 and TRBJ2-7 gives the full variable domain: NAGVMQNPRHLVRRRGQEARLRCSPMKGHSHVYWYRQLPEEGLKFMVYLQKENIIDESGMPKERFSAEFPKEGPSILRIQQVVRGDSAAYFCASSPGGGISYEQYFGPGTRLTVT.

The chain is built from TRBV9 and TRBJ2-7; D not certain. CDR1 is SGDLS and CDR2 is YYNGEE in the germline V gene. V lost 4 bases, J lost 2 bases, and 16 bases lay in between. This CDR3 has 15 residues. In DNA, the CDR3 is TGTGCCAGCAGCCAACGAGTAGTTCCGACCTACGAGCAGTACTTC. It yields the protein CASSQRVVPTYEQYF. Full variable domain (remainder filled in from reference TRBV9 and TRBJ2-7): DSGVTQTPKHLITATGQRVTLRCSPRSGDLSVYWYQQSLDQGLQFLIQYYNGEERAKGNILERFSAQQFPDLHSELNLSSLELGDSALYFCASSQRVVPTYEQYFGPGTRLTVT.

The chain uses TRBV29-1 and TRBJ2-1; tentatively, D is TRBD1 (5 bases). V was cut by 8 bases and J by 4 bases, with 18 bases left in between. The CDR3 covers 14 residues. Germline lookup yields CDR1 SQVTM and CDR2 ANQGSEA. The CDR3 nucleotides are TGCAGCCTTAAACAGGCAAGATCGTACAATGAGCAGTTCTTC. Encoded protein: CSLKQARSYNEQFF.

CDR3 protein: CSVELPSGGSTDTQYF. CDR3 DNA: TGCAGCGTTGAACTTCCCTCAGGGGGTAGCACAGATACGCAGTATTTT. The chain links TRBV29-1 to TRBJ2-3, with TRBD1 matching over 7 bases. Germline V gives CDR1 SQVTM, CDR2 ANQGSEA. The CDR3 has 16 residues. V lost 2 bases to trimming and J lost 0 bases; unmatched junction nucleotides: 8.

The genes are TRBV2 and TRBJ1-4; D not resolved. The CDR3 sequence is 11 residues long. V lost 6 bases to trimming and J lost 8 bases, with 7 bases between them. Germline V gene sequence: CDR1 SNHLY, CDR2 FYNNEI. CDR3 loop: CASRAGEKLFF. Written as DNA, the CDR3 is TGTGCCAGCAGGGCGGGGGAAAAACTGTTTTTT.